Listed here are 10 T cell receptor beta chains from one sample, sequenced in a study of blood T cell repertoires in COVID-19. Assay: immunoSEQ multiplex PCR; the TCRdb copy retains only in-frame clones and omits some. This sample carries around 300,000 clones, 85% to 90% of them seen once, and the ten largest clones take approximately 4%. Input material: peripheral blood. Receptors originate from a woman aged 40-49 years with acute or convalescent COVID-19.

CDR3 nucleotides: TGCGCCAGCAGCCAAGACCCTATGACTAGCGGGGGGGTCAATGAGCAGTTCTTC. It specifies CASSQDPMTSGGVNEQFF. V and J are TRBV4-1 and TRBJ2-1; 14 bases map to TRBD2. CDR3 length: 18 amino acids. With 0 bases clipped from V and 6 bases from J, the junction kept 7 bases outside the gene matches. Per germline, CDR1 MGHRA and CDR2 YSYEKL.

The chain is built from TRBV7-6 and TRBJ1-3; TRBD1 is a possible D gene (5 bases). The CDR3 has 16 residues. Germline loops: CDR1 SGHVS, CDR2 FNYEAQ. Trimming removed 7 bases at V and 11 bases at J, with 27 bases between. The CDR3 DNA reads as TGTGCCAGCACCCCAGGAAACACCGCCCGTGGAGGGGCCATATATTTT. Its protein product is CASTPGNTARGGAIYF.

In this sample, this clone turned up once. The gene calls are TRBV27 and TRBJ2-5; 11 nucleotides match TRBD1. This CDR3 is 16 amino acids long. In germline, CDR1 is MNHEY, CDR2 SMNVEV (reference sequence). After removal of 5 bases from V and 1 base from J, the junction contained 6 bases not matched to a gene. The CDR3 sequence is CASSPRDRGVQETQYF. DNA of the CDR3: TGTGCCAGCAGTCCCAGGGACAGGGGGGTCCAAGAGACCCAGTACTTC.

The J gene is TRBJ1-1, the V gene TRBV19; D gene unclear. The V and J ends lost 5 bases and 0 bases respectively, with 13 bases between them. This CDR3 has 15 residues. Looked up from germline, CDR1 is LNHDA and CDR2 is SQIVND (reference sequence). The CDR3 DNA follows: TGTGCCAGTAGTCCGCGGGAGCGGTTGAACACTGAAGCTTTCTTT. This encodes CASSPRERLNTEAFF.

The J gene is TRBJ2-1, the V gene TRBV18, with D tentatively TRBD1 (6 bases). Germline V gives CDR1 KGHSH, CDR2 LQKENI. This CDR3 contains 14 residues. Trimming stripped 6 bases from V and 5 bases from J, with 14 bases between. In DNA, the CDR3 is TGTGCCAGCTCCCCAGGACAGTCTAACAATGAGCAGTTCTTC. It codes for CASSPGQSNNEQFF.

The chain links TRBV9 to TRBJ1-2; 7 bases are a match to TRBD1. The germline gives CDR1 SGDLS, CDR2 YYNGEE. With V trimmed by 4 bases and J by 0 bases, 3 bases remained unmatched. This CDR3 has 14 amino acids. CDR3 sequence (DNA): TGTGCCAGCAGCCCGACAGGGTCTAACTATGGCTACACCTTC. Protein sequence: CASSPTGSNYGYTF.

Here the CDR3 reads CASSQVGTYEQYV. Here the CDR3 DNA reads TGTGCCAGCAGCCAAGTGGGCACCTACGAGCAGTACGTC. J is TRBJ2-7 and V is TRBV14; D uncertain. Trimming left V 1 base short and J 2 bases short, with 6 bases between. The CDR3 runs to 13 residues. Germline-derived CDR1 and CDR2 are SGHDN and FVKESK.

The CDR3 nucleotides are TGCAGCGTCCTGCTAACAACGACTCCGGATCAGCCCCAGCATTTT. It yields the protein CSVLLTTTPDQPQHF. This sequence joins TRBV29-1 and TRBJ1-5; D unclear. CDR1 and CDR2 from the germline V gene are SQVTM and ANQGSEA. V gave up 6 bases and J gave up 5 bases, with 20 bases separating them. CDR3 length equals 15 residues.

The genes are TRBV14 and TRBJ2-2, with a possible D match to TRBD1 (5 bases). Germline CDR1 SGHDN, CDR2 FVKESK. V lost 3 bases and J lost 2, with 10 bases in between. The CDR3 length is 15 residues. The CDR3 sequence: CASSHLDTNTGELFF. The CDR3 DNA reads TGTGCCAGCAGCCACCTGGACACCAACACCGGGGAGCTGTTTTTT.

The V and J genes are TRBV24-1 and TRBJ2-7, with TRBD1 as a possible D gene (6 bases). Germline V gene data show CDR1 as KGHDR and CDR2 as SFDVKD. Trimming stripped 4 bases from V and 4 bases from J, with 19 bases between. The CDR3 has 16 amino acids. CDR3 residues: CATSEALCGQLYEQYV. The CDR3 DNA is TGTGCCACCAGTGAGGCGTTATGTGGACAGCTGTACGAGCAGTACGTC.